Presented here are 29 T cell receptor beta chains from one specimen sequenced in a study of radiotherapy plus CTLA-4 blockade in lung cancer. The protocol was immunoSEQ multiplex PCR, while the TCRdb copy is restricted to in-frame clones and leaves out a portion. The sample lists about 73,000 clones; about nine tenths were seen once. Source: peripheral blood, taken from a patient treated with radiotherapy plus ipilimumab. These receptors came from a human donor with non-small cell lung cancer that progressed on radiotherapy plus ipilimumab.

A few counts support this clone. The J gene is TRBJ1-3, the V gene TRBV28; D is perhaps TRBD1 (5 bases). The V gene lost 5 bases and the J gene lost 2 bases, with 10 bases spanning the gap. The CDR3 length is 14 residues. CDR1 and CDR2 from the germline V gene are MDHEN and SYDVKM. The CDR3 reads CASSQTVTGNTIYF. The CDR3, as DNA: TGTGCCAGCAGTCAGACAGTGACTGGAAACACCATATATTTT.

V is TRBV27 and J is TRBJ2-3, with D hard to call. This CDR3 has 13 residues. CDR1 and CDR2 (germline): MNHEY, SMNVEV (reference sequence). The V end lost 0 bases, the J end lost 1 base, and 2 bases lay between the germline ends. This CDR3 reads CASSLSRTDTQYF. CDR3 sequence (DNA): TGTGCCAGCAGTTTATCCCGCACAGATACGCAGTATTTT.

This CDR3 is CASSVGAGRNEKLFF. The CDR3 DNA sequence: TGTGCCAGCAGCGTAGGAGCGGGGCGGAATGAAAAACTGTTTTTT. J is TRBJ1-4 and V is TRBV9; D perhaps matches TRBD1 (5 bases). The CDR3 has 15 residues. The V gene's germline CDR1 is SGDLS and CDR2 YYNGEE. The germline V and J ends were trimmed by 0 bases and 5 bases, with 11 bases remaining between them.

The J gene is TRBJ2-5, the V gene TRBV9; D is uncertain. Trimming stripped 4 bases from V and 2 bases from J, with 15 bases between. The CDR3 sequence is 15 residues long. The V gene's germline CDR1 is SGDLS and CDR2 YYNGEE. The CDR3 protein is CASSRRFGEQETQYF. The CDR3 DNA follows: TGTGCCAGCAGCCGGCGGTTCGGCGAGCAAGAGACCCAGTACTTC. Using reference TRBV9 and TRBJ2-5 for the parts outside the CDR3, the full variable domain is DSGVTQTPKHLITATGQRVTLRCSPRSGDLSVYWYQQSLDQGLQFLIQYYNGEERAKGNILERFSAQQFPDLHSELNLSSLELGDSALYFCASSRRFGEQETQYFGPGTRLLVL.

This chain uses TRBV27 with TRBJ2-5, with a tentative D call TRBD2 (6 bases). CDR3 length: 13 amino acids. Per the germline V gene, CDR1 is MNHEY and CDR2 is SMNVEV (reference sequence). Trimming stripped 11 bases from V and 3 bases from J, with 16 bases between. The CDR3 nucleotides are TGTGCCGCCGGACTAACCGCCAAAGAGACCCAGTACTTC. Encoded protein: CAAGLTAKETQYF.

The chain recombines TRBV27 with TRBJ1-1; D is uncertain. The CDR3 loop spans 13 amino acids. Germline lookup yields CDR1 MNHEY and CDR2 SMNVEV (reference sequence). Trimming pared 1 base from V and 0 bases from J, leaving 3 bases between. The chain's CDR3 is CASSLYLNTEAFF. The CDR3 bases are TGTGCCAGCAGTTTATATCTGAACACTGAAGCTTTCTTT.

This clone has just one count. The V call is TRBV6-1, the J call TRBJ2-5; D unclear. Germline V gives CDR1 MNHNS, CDR2 SASEGT. V was shortened by 3 bases and J by 5 bases, with 7 bases between the two germline ends. The CDR3 has 12 residues. This CDR3 reads CASSDVGETQYF. Here the CDR3 DNA reads TGTGCCAGCAGTGATGTGGGGGAGACCCAGTACTTC.

This rearrangement joins TRBV2 to TRBJ2-1; D not resolved. Germline values: CDR1 SNHLY, CDR2 FYNNEI. The CDR3 runs to 12 residues. The ends were cut back, 7 bases at V and 6 bases at J, with 10 bases in the middle. The chain's CDR3 is CASTYHLNEQFF. For the CDR3, the DNA is TGTGCCAGCACGTATCATCTCAATGAGCAGTTCTTC.

This sequence joins TRBV28 and TRBJ1-2; D call uncertain. CDR1 MDHEN and CDR2 SYDVKM come from the germline V gene. CDR3 length equals 13 residues. The germline V and J ends were trimmed by 7 bases and 7 bases, with 16 bases remaining between them. This CDR3 is CASTQVPATGYTF. The CDR3 bases are TGTGCCAGCACCCAAGTCCCCGCCACTGGCTACACCTTC.

The chain is built from TRBV30 and TRBJ2-5; TRBD2 agrees at 13 bases. Germline-derived CDR1 and CDR2 are GTSNPN and SVGIG (reference sequence). J lost 6 bases, V lost 5 bases, and 9 bases had no gene match. This CDR3 is built from 15 residues. The CDR3 protein is CAWSGLAGLRKTQYF. The DNA of the CDR3 is TGTGCCTGGTCGGGACTAGCGGGATTGAGAAAGACCCAGTACTTC.

In this sample, this clone turned up a few times. V gene TRBV7-2 combines with J gene TRBJ2-3, with 15 positions matching TRBD2. Trimming at V came to 0 bases and at J to 5 bases, leaving 3 bases not matched to a gene. CDR1 and CDR2 from the germline V gene are SGHTA and FQGNSA. CDR3 length: 17 amino acids. CDR3: CASSLAGGLAGGDTQYF. The CDR3 nucleotides are TGTGCCAGCAGCTTAGCGGGGGGACTAGCGGGAGGAGATACGCAGTATTTT.

CDR3 coding DNA: TGTGCCAGTAGTATCATCACGGGACAGGACTCCTATGGCTACACCTTC. This translates into CASSIITGQDSYGYTF. V and J are TRBV19 and TRBJ1-2; 8 bases line up with TRBD1. Germline V CDR1 and CDR2: LNHDA, SQIVND (reference sequence). The CDR3 spans 16 residues. The J segment lost 4 bases and the V segment lost 3 bases, leaving 10 bases of the junction unmatched.

The CDR3 DNA follows: TGTGCCAGCAGCTTGAACCTAGGTCCCCAAGAGACCCAGTACTTC. It yields the protein CASSLNLGPQETQYF. The chain couples TRBV5-6 to TRBJ2-5, with unresolved D. The CDR3 runs to 15 residues. V dropped 1 base and J dropped 1 base, with 11 bases sitting between them. The germline V gene encodes CDR1 SGHDT and CDR2 YYEEEE.

In regard to this clone: The junction departs from the called germline gene at one end, perhaps through a read error. The CDR3 sequence: CASSLGGRGKGYPF. The CDR3 DNA reads as TGTGCCAGCAGCTTAGGGGGACGGGGAAAGGGCTATCCCTTC. The chain combines TRBV7-9 with TRBJ1-2, with D perhaps matching TRBD1 (5 bases). The CDR3 is 14 amino acids. Germline CDR1 and CDR2: SEHNR and FQNEAQ (reference sequence).

The V call is TRBV11-2, the J call TRBJ2-7; unclear D gene. V dropped 5 bases and J dropped 2 bases, with 19 bases sitting between them. This CDR3 comprises 16 residues. Germline V gene lookup returns CDR1 SGHAT and CDR2 FQNNGV. CDR3 loop: CASSPRTGGIPYEQYV. The CDR3 region has the DNA TGTGCCAGCAGCCCCCGGACGGGCGGAATCCCCTACGAGCAGTACGTC.

The gene calls are TRBV11-3 and TRBJ2-1; D possibly matches TRBD1 or TRBD2 (5 bases each). V shed 5 bases and J shed 10 bases, with 21 bases lying between them. Germline CDR1 is SGHNT and CDR2 is YENEEA. There are 15 residues in the CDR3. The CDR3 loop is CASSPRGREWGEQFF. The CDR3 region has the DNA TGTGCCAGCAGCCCTCGTGGAAGGGAGTGGGGGGAGCAGTTCTTC.

The rearrangement links TRBV7-6 to TRBJ2-3; maybe TRBD2 (6 bases). This CDR3 is 15 amino acids long. Germline-derived CDR1 and CDR2 are SGHVS and FNYEAQ. V was trimmed by 2 bases and J by 4 bases, leaving 13 bases between them. CDR3 bases: TGTGCCAGCAGCTTAATGGGAGCGGGTGCAGATACGCAGTATTTT. As protein: CASSLMGAGADTQYF.

This chain links TRBV2 with TRBJ1-5; no firm D call. V was pared by 8 bases and J by 3 bases, with 17 bases between. This CDR3 comprises 15 residues. The V gene's germline CDR1 is SNHLY and CDR2 FYNNEI. This CDR3 is CASSSLGGSNQPQHF. The CDR3 DNA follows: TGTGCCAGCTCGTCGCTGGGAGGGTCCAATCAGCCCCAGCATTTT.

The chain combines TRBV11-2 with TRBJ2-7; D may be TRBD2 (6 bases). V was clipped by 5 bases and J by 6 bases, with 23 bases between them. The CDR3 is 16 amino acids. Germline V lookup: CDR1 SGHAT, CDR2 FQNNGV. CDR3 loop: CASSPFRGGQSREQYF. The DNA for the CDR3 is TGTGCCAGCAGCCCTTTTCGGGGAGGCCAATCCCGCGAGCAGTACTTC.

V gene TRBV18 combines with J gene TRBJ2-3; TRBD2 matches 10 bases. Germline trimming cut 5 bases from V and 5 bases from J; bases unmatched to any gene: 16. Germline CDR1 KGHSH, CDR2 LQKENI. CDR3 size: 18 residues. The CDR3 loop reads CASSATSGRAPGKDTQYF. In DNA, the CDR3 is TGTGCCAGCTCAGCGACTAGCGGGCGAGCCCCTGGTAAAGATACGCAGTATTTT.

The V gene is TRBV28, the J gene TRBJ2-2, with 7 bases matching TRBD2. CDR3 length: 14 amino acids. The germline CDR1 and CDR2 sequences are MDHEN and SYDVKM. Trimming took 7 bases from V and 5 from J; bases not matched to a gene: 7. The CDR3 sequence: CASMGGSSTGELFF. CDR3 sequence (DNA): TGTGCCAGCATGGGCGGGAGTAGTACCGGGGAGCTGTTTTTT. Full variable domain (missing parts from reference TRBV28 and TRBJ2-2): DVKVTQSSRYLVKRTGEKVFLECVQDMDHENMFWYRQDPGLGLRLIYFSYDVKMKEKGDIPEGYSVSREKKERFSLILESASTNQTSMYLCASMGGSSTGELFFGEGSRLTVL.

This chain connects TRBV15 to TRBJ2-3; D not certain. Trimming shortened V by 2 bases and J by 4 bases, and 16 bases separated the two germline ends. The CDR3 covers 16 residues. The V gene's germline CDR1 is LNHNV and CDR2 YYDKDF (reference sequence). DNA for the CDR3: TGTGCCACCAGCAGACCCCCTGGGATGGGCGCAGATACGCAGTATTTT. Protein sequence: CATSRPPGMGADTQYF.

V and J are TRBV18 and TRBJ2-7; the D is unclear. Germline lookup yields CDR1 KGHSH and CDR2 LQKENI. Trimming took 3 bases from V and 0 from J, leaving 6 bases between them. This CDR3 comprises 13 residues. CDR3 sequence reads: CASSPPGSYEQYF. In DNA, the CDR3 is TGTGCCAGCTCACCTCCCGGCTCCTACGAGCAGTACTTC.

This sequence joins TRBV4-1 and TRBJ2-1; no reliable D call. V was trimmed by 1 base and J by 0 bases, leaving 4 bases between them. Germline CDR1 reads MGHRA; CDR2 reads YSYEKL. CDR3 length: 14 residues. The CDR3 loop reads CASSQAASYNEQFF. Written as DNA, the CDR3 is TGCGCCAGCAGCCAAGCTGCCTCCTACAATGAGCAGTTCTTC.

This chain uses TRBV28 with TRBJ1-1; D may be TRBD1 (5 bases). The CDR3 runs 13 residues. V was clipped by 8 bases and J by 2 bases, with 12 bases between them. Germline CDR1 and CDR2: MDHEN and SYDVKM. CDR3 loop: CASVGTLNTEAFF. The CDR3 coding sequence is TGTGCCAGCGTCGGGACGTTAAACACTGAAGCTTTCTTT.

This chain uses TRBV28 with TRBJ2-5; D is tentatively TRBD1 or TRBD2 (5 bases each). The V end lost 5 bases, the J end lost 2 bases, and 18 bases lay between the germline ends. The V gene's germline CDR1 is MDHEN and CDR2 SYDVKM. The CDR3 runs 16 residues. CDR3 DNA sequence: TGTGCCAGCAGTCCGCGGGCCTCCAGGGCGCAAGAGACCCAGTACTTC. It is translated as CASSPRASRAQETQYF.

CDR3 protein: CATVMGEQYV. In DNA form, the CDR3 reads TGTGCCACCGTCATGGGGGAGCAGTACGTC. The chain carries TRBV28 and TRBJ2-7; D unresolved. V dropped 10 bases and J dropped 7 bases, with 11 bases sitting between them. The germline gives CDR1 MDHEN, CDR2 SYDVKM. This CDR3 spans 10 amino acids.

V and J are TRBV7-2 and TRBJ2-1, with 12 bases identical to TRBD2. The germline V gene encodes CDR1 SGHTA and CDR2 FQGNSA. The CDR3 runs to 16 residues. After removal of 5 bases from V and 5 bases from J, the junction contained 7 bases not matched to a gene. The CDR3: CASSPGTSGPNNEQFF. CDR3 DNA: TGTGCCAGCAGCCCTGGGACTAGCGGGCCCAACAATGAGCAGTTCTTC.

This sequence joins TRBV6-1 and TRBJ1-2; a weak D match, TRBD1 (5 bases). Germline assignment: CDR1 MNHNS and CDR2 SASEGT. V was clipped by 3 bases and J by 0 bases, with 8 bases between them. This CDR3 is built from 14 residues. In DNA, the CDR3 is TGTGCCAGCAGTGATCGGGGCGCTAACTATGGCTACACCTTC. Its protein is CASSDRGANYGYTF.